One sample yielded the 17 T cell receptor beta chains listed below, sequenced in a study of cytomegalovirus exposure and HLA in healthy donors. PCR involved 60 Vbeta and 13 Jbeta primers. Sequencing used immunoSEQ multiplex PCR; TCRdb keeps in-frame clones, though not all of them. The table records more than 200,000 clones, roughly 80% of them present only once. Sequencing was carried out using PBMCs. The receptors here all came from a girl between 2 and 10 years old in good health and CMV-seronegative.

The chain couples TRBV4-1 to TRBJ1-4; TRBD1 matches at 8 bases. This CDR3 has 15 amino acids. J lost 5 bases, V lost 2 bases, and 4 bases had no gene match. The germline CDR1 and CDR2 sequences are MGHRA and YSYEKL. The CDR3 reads CASSQPDRENEKLFF. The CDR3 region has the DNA TGCGCCAGCAGCCAACCGGACAGGGAAAATGAAAAACTGTTTTTT.

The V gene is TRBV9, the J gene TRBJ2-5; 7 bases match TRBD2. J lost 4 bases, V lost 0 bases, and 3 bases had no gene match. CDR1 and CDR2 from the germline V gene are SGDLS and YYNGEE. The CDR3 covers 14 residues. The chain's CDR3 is CASSVGTSAETQYF. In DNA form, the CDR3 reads TGTGCCAGCAGCGTAGGGACTAGTGCAGAGACCCAGTACTTC.

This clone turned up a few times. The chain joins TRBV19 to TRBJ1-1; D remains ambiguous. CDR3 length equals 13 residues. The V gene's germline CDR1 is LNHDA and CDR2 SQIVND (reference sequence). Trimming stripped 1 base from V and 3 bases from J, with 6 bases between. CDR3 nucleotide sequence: TGTGCCAGTAGTATAGTCTCCGACACTGAAGCTTTCTTT. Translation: CASSIVSDTEAFF.

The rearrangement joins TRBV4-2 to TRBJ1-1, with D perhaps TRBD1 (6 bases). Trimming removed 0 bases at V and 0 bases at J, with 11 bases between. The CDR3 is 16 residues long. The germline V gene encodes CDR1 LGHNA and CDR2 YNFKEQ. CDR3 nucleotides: TGTGCCAGCAGCCAAGAACAGGGAAGGGTGAACACTGAAGCTTTCTTT. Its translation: CASSQEQGRVNTEAFF.

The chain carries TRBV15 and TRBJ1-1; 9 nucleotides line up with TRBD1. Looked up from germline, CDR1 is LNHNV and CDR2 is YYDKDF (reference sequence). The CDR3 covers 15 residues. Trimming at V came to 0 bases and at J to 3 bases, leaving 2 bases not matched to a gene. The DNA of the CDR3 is TGTGCCACCAGCAGAGAGGGACAGGGAGACACTGAAGCTTTCTTT. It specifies CATSREGQGDTEAFF.

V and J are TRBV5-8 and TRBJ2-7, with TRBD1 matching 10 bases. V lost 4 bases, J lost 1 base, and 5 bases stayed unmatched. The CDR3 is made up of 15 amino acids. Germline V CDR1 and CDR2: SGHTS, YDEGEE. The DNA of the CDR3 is TGTGCCAGCAGCCGGCGGGACAGGGGTTCCTACGAGCAGTACTTC. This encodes CASSRRDRGSYEQYF.

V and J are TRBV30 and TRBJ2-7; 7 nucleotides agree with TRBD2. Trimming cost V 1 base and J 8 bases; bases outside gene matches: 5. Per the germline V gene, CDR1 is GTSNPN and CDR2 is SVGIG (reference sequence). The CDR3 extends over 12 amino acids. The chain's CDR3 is CAWSEAGDQQYF. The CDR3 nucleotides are TGTGCCTGGAGTGAGGCGGGGGACCAGCAGTACTTC.

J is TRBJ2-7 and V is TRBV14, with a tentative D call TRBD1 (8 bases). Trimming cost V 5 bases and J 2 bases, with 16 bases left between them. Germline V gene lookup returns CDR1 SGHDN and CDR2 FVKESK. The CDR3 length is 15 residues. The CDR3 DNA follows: TGTGCCAGCAGCAGCGGGACAGGATTACCCTACGAGCAGTACTTC. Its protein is CASSSGTGLPYEQYF.

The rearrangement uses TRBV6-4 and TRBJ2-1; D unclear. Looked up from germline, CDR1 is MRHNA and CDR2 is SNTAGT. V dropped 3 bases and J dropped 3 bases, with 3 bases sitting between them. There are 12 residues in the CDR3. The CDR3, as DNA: TGTGCCAGCAGTGATAGCTACAATGAGCAGTTCTTC. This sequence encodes CASSDSYNEQFF.

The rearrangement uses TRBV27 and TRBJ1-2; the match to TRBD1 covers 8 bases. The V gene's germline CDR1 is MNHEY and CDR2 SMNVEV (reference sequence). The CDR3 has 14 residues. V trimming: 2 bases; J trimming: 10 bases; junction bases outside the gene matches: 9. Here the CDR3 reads CASSLNQGTGVYTF. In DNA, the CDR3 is TGTGCCAGCAGTTTAAATCAGGGGACAGGAGTCTACACCTTC.

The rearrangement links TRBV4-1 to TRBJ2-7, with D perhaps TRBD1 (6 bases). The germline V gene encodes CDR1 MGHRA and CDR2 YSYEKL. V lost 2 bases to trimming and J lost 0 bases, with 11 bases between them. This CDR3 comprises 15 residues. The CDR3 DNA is TGCGCCAGCAGCCAACCGGGACAAACCTCCTACGAGCAGTACTTC. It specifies CASSQPGQTSYEQYF.

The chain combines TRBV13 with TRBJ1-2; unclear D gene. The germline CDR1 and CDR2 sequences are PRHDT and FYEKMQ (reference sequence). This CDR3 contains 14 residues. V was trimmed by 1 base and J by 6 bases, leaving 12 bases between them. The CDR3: CASSLDGEGDGYTF. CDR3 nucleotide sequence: TGTGCCAGCAGCTTAGACGGGGAAGGAGATGGCTACACCTTC. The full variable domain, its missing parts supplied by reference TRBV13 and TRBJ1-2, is AAGVIQSPRHLIKEKRETATLKCYPIPRHDTVYWYQQGPGQDPQFLISFYEKMQSDKGSIPDRFSAQQFSDYHSELNMSSLELGDSALYFCASSLDGEGDGYTFGSGTRLTVV.

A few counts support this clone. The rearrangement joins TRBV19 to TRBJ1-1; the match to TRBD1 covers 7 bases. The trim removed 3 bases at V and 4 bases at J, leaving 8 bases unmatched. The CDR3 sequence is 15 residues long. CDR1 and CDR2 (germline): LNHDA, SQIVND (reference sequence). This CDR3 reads CASSIFGQASTEAFF. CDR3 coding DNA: TGTGCCAGTAGTATTTTCGGACAGGCGAGCACTGAAGCTTTCTTT. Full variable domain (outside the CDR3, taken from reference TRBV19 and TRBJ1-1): DGGITQSPKYLFRKEGQNVTLSCEQNLNHDAMYWYRQDPGQGLRLIYYSQIVNDFQKGDIAEGYSVSREKKESFPLTVTSAQKNPTAFYLCASSIFGQASTEAFFGQGTRLTVV.

The CDR3 DNA follows: TGTGCCAGCGCGGGGGCCCCAACGGGCACCGGGGAGCTGTTTTTT. Translated, it gives CASAGAPTGTGELFF. The J gene is TRBJ2-2, the V gene TRBV5-4; a possible D gene is TRBD2 (7 bases). The CDR3 spans 15 residues. Germline V lookup: CDR1 SGHNT, CDR2 YYREEE (reference sequence). V shed 7 bases and J shed 4 bases, with 17 bases lying between them.

The CDR3 nucleotides read TGCGCCAGCAGCCAAGATCGGGGTAGACACACTGAAGCTTTCTTT. Translating it yields CASSQDRGRHTEAFF. The V gene is TRBV4-1, the J gene TRBJ1-1, with D unresolved. This CDR3 spans 15 amino acids. V shed 0 bases and J shed 3 bases, with 11 bases lying between them. Germline V gene data show CDR1 as MGHRA and CDR2 as YSYEKL.

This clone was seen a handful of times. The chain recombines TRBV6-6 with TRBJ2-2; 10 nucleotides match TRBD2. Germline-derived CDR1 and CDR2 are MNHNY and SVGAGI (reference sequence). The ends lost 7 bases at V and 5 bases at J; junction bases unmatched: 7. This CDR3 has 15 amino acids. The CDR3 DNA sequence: TGTGCCAGCACTGAAACTAGCGGGAAAACCGGGGAGCTGTTTTTT. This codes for CASTETSGKTGELFF.

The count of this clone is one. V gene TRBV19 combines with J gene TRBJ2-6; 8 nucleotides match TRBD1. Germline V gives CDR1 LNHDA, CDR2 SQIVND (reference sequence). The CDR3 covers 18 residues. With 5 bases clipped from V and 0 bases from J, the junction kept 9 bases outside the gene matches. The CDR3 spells CASSPPDRGLSGANVLTF. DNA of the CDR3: TGTGCCAGTAGTCCCCCCGACAGGGGACTCTCTGGGGCCAACGTCCTGACTTTC.